The 25 T cell receptor beta chains presented below share a single source sample, sequenced in a study of T cell repertoires in cytomegalovirus infection. One entry per CDR3 protein results from TCRdb running MiXCR on the reads. The sample lists roughly 720,000 distinct CDR3 sequences, 35% seen once, with 2.8% in the top ten. The specimen sequenced was PBMCs. The receptors originated from a human donor in good health (CMV status not recorded). Some clones in this sample may be carry-over from other donors' samples.

The V gene is TRBV19, the J gene TRBJ2-7; TRBD1 agrees at 7 bases. Germline V CDR1 and CDR2: LNHDA, SQIVND (reference sequence). The CDR3 loop spans 14 amino acids. Germline trimming cut 4 bases from V and 3 bases from J; bases unmatched to any gene: 6. CDR3 bases: TGTGCCAGTAGTAAACCGGGACAGAGCTACGAGCAGTACTTC. Protein: CASSKPGQSYEQYF.

This clonotype was observed a few times. This sequence joins TRBV19 and TRBJ1-2; perhaps TRBD1 as D (6 bases). V lost 7 bases and J lost 4, with 10 bases in between. This CDR3 is built from 12 residues. Germline V CDR1 and CDR2: LNHDA, SQIVND (reference sequence). The CDR3 coding sequence is TGTGCCAGTAAACGGGACACCTATGGCTACACCTTC. This gives the protein CASKRDTYGYTF.

This sequence joins TRBV27 and TRBJ1-2; no clear D gene. CDR1 and CDR2 (germline): MNHEY, SMNVEV (reference sequence). This CDR3 contains 15 residues. V shed 5 bases and J shed 6 bases, with 19 bases lying between them. The CDR3 reads CASSPRASTLHGYTF. CDR3 in DNA: TGTGCCAGCAGTCCCCGGGCCTCAACCTTACATGGCTACACCTTC.

The CDR3 DNA reads TGTGCCAGCAGCTTAGCGGCCAGGACAGGGAGCACAGATACGCAGTATTTT. This translates into CASSLAARTGSTDTQYF. This sequence joins TRBV7-8 and TRBJ2-3, with TRBD1 matching 8 bases. Germline loops: CDR1 SGHVS, CDR2 FQNEAQ. This CDR3 contains 17 residues. V was clipped by 0 bases and J by 0 bases; unmatched bases: 5. The full variable domain, with the rest looked up from reference TRBV7-8 and TRBJ2-3, is GAGVSQSPRYKVAKRGQDVALRCDPISGHVSLFWYQQALGQGPEFLTYFQNEAQLDKSGLPSDRFFAERPEGSVSTLKIQRTQQEDSAVYLCASSLAARTGSTDTQYFGPGTRLTVL.

This chain links TRBV19 with TRBJ2-5, with TRBD2 matching 7 bases. This CDR3 contains 13 residues. Germline values: CDR1 LNHDA, CDR2 SQIVND (reference sequence). The V and J ends lost 5 bases and 3 bases, in that order; junction bases with no gene match: 3. The CDR3 here is CASSGRGKETQYF. The CDR3 coding sequence is TGTGCCAGTAGTGGGAGGGGTAAAGAGACCCAGTACTTC.

The chain uses TRBV7-8 and TRBJ1-5; TRBD1 is a possible D gene (6 bases). CDR1 is SGHVS, CDR2 FQNEAQ, per germline. This CDR3 spans 15 amino acids. Trimming cost V 5 bases and J 3 bases, with 14 bases left between them. The CDR3, as DNA: TGTGCCAGCAGCGAAAACGGGGGCTTCAATCAGCCCCAGCATTTT. Its translation: CASSENGGFNQPQHF.

This clonotype was counted only a few times. This sequence joins TRBV10-3 and TRBJ2-5; D possibly corresponds to TRBD1 (6 bases). Germline-derived CDR1 and CDR2 are ENHRY and SYGVKD. The CDR3 is 12 residues long. Trimming took off 6 bases at V and 5 bases at J, with 10 bases between the two ends. CDR3 sequence reads: CAIRDRFETQYF. The CDR3 bases are TGTGCCATCAGAGACAGGTTTGAGACCCAGTACTTC.

This sequence joins TRBV19 and TRBJ2-1; D might be TRBD1 or TRBD2, each matching 5 bases. V was pared by 6 bases and J by 7 bases, with 13 bases between. The CDR3 covers 13 residues. Germline CDR1 LNHDA, CDR2 SQIVND (reference sequence). The CDR3 DNA reads as TGTGCCAGTAGGGGCAGGGACGAGAATGAGCAGTTCTTC. Protein: CASRGRDENEQFF.

The chain employs TRBV2 and TRBJ1-2; TRBD1 agrees at 9 bases. Trimming at V came to 8 bases and at J to 5 bases, leaving 9 bases not matched to a gene. Germline CDR1 SNHLY, CDR2 FYNNEI. The CDR3 runs to 14 residues. The CDR3 reads CASRSRTGDYGYTF. The CDR3 DNA sequence: TGTGCCAGCCGATCCCGGACAGGGGATTATGGCTACACCTTC.

The chain uses TRBV5-1 and TRBJ1-1, with TRBD1 matching 9 bases. The junction had 6 bases not matched to a gene; V was cut back by 6 bases and J by 3 bases. Looked up from germline, CDR1 is SGHRS and CDR2 is YFSETQ. The CDR3 totals 14 residues. The CDR3 loop reads CASTLQGADTEAFF. CDR3 DNA sequence: TGCGCCAGCACCTTACAGGGGGCTGACACTGAAGCTTTCTTT.

As for this clonotype: A much more abundant neighbour one base away suggests this may be a read error. The conserved final phenylalanine or tryptophan is absent from the CDR3, which likely points to a read error. The J gene is TRBJ1-2, the V gene TRBV7-2; unclear D gene. The germline CDR1 and CDR2 sequences are SGHTA and FQGNSA. Trimming pared 3 bases from V and 5 bases from J, leaving 19 bases between. This CDR3 contains 16 residues. CDR3 nucleotides: TGTGCCAGCAGCTTTGGAGGGAGAGCCGCCTGGTATGGCTACACCTTA. Its protein product is CASSFGGRAAWYGYTL.

Ten or more counts support this clonotype. J is TRBJ2-1 and V is TRBV7-8, with TRBD1 matching over 7 bases. The ends lost 5 bases at V and 4 bases at J; junction bases unmatched: 11. The CDR3 runs 16 residues. Per germline, CDR1 SGHVS and CDR2 FQNEAQ. CDR3 region: CASSTKVGQMYNEQFF. The CDR3 region has the DNA TGTGCCAGCAGCACCAAAGTGGGACAGATGTACAATGAGCAGTTCTTC.

This clonotype was picked up many times. The J gene is TRBJ1-2, the V gene TRBV7-4; D gene uncertain. V was cut by 1 base and J by 4 bases, with 13 bases left in between. The CDR3 sequence is 15 residues long. Per the germline V gene, CDR1 is SGHVT and CDR2 is SQSDAQ. In DNA, the CDR3 is TGTGCCAGCAGCTTAGAGGGAGAACGAGGCTATGGCTACACCTTC. This encodes CASSLEGERGYGYTF.

There are a few counts of this clonotype. DNA of the CDR3: TGTGCCAGCAGCTTTCAGTCCTTGGGGGGCGCCGGGCAGTACTTC. Translation gives CASSFQSLGGAGQYF. J is TRBJ2-7 and V is TRBV7-2; D could derive from TRBD1 or TRBD2 (6 bases each). Trimming shortened V by 3 bases and J by 9 bases, and 21 bases separated the two germline ends. The germline V gene has CDR1 SGHTA and CDR2 FQGNSA. The CDR3 totals 15 residues.

The rearrangement links TRBV10-3 to TRBJ2-7; 10 bases match TRBD2. This CDR3 comprises 15 residues. V was clipped by 3 bases and J by 3 bases; unmatched bases: 5. Germline CDR1 is ENHRY and CDR2 is SYGVKD. DNA for the CDR3: TGTGCCATCAGTGACCTTAGCGGGAGGAACTACGAGCAGTACTTC. Protein: CAISDLSGRNYEQYF.

This clonotype appeared a few times. The gene calls are TRBV10-3 and TRBJ2-2; a weak D match, TRBD2 (6 bases). V lost 8 bases to trimming and J lost 0 bases, with 13 bases between them. The germline CDR1 and CDR2 sequences are ENHRY and SYGVKD. This CDR3 region has 15 residues. The CDR3 sequence is CAIATGGANTGELFF. For the CDR3, the DNA is TGTGCCATCGCTACAGGAGGGGCGAACACCGGGGAGCTGTTTTTT.

This chain uses TRBV27 with TRBJ1-5, with D possibly TRBD1 on 6 matching bases. CDR1 MNHEY and CDR2 SMNVEV come from the germline V gene (reference sequence). Trimming stripped 4 bases from V and 0 bases from J, with 13 bases between. The CDR3 runs to 16 residues. CDR3 region: CASSSGTRGSNQPQHF. As DNA, the CDR3 is TGTGCCAGCAGTTCTGGGACAAGGGGTAGCAATCAGCCCCAGCATTTT.

The rearrangement uses TRBV11-2 and TRBJ2-3, with D maybe TRBD2 (5 bases). Germline assignment: CDR1 SGHAT and CDR2 FQNNGV. The length of the CDR3 is 16 residues. Trimming pared 2 bases from V and 1 base from J, leaving 13 bases between. For the CDR3, the DNA is TGTGCCAGCAGCTTAAACGTCGCGGGTGGCACAGATACGCAGTATTTT. Translated, it gives CASSLNVAGGTDTQYF.

The gene calls are TRBV29-1 and TRBJ2-5; 9 nucleotides line up with TRBD2. The V gene's germline CDR1 is SQVTM and CDR2 ANQGSEA. The CDR3 has 13 residues. V lost 6 bases to trimming and J lost 4 bases; unmatched junction nucleotides: 6. The CDR3 nucleotides are TGCAGCGTGGATCTAGCGGGGCGAGAGACCCAGTACTTC. Translation: CSVDLAGRETQYF.

The CDR3 reads CASSERASPLHF. The CDR3 DNA follows: TGTGCCAGCAGTGAGAGGGCTTCACCCCTCCACTTT. This chain uses TRBV6-1 with TRBJ1-6; no reliable D call. The CDR3 sequence is 12 residues long. Germline lookup yields CDR1 MNHNS and CDR2 SASEGT. V gave up 3 bases and J gave up 9 bases, with 6 bases separating them.

The chain is built from TRBV5-1 and TRBJ2-7; D gene ambiguous. V gave up 3 bases and J gave up 3 bases, with 7 bases separating them. The CDR3 is 12 amino acids. Germline V lookup: CDR1 SGHRS, CDR2 YFSETQ. In nucleotides, the CDR3 is TGCGCCAGCAGCTCGCCCCACTACGAGCAGTACTTC. It codes for CASSSPHYEQYF. The variable domain in full, with the rest retrieved from reference TRBV5-1 and TRBJ2-7, is KAGVTQTPRYLIKTRGQQVTLSCSPISGHRSVSWYQQTPGQGLQFLFEYFSETQRNKGNFPGRFSGRQFSNSRSEMNVSTLELGDSALYLCASSSPHYEQYFGPGTRLTVT.

The V and J genes are TRBV9 and TRBJ2-5; the D gene could be TRBD1 or TRBD2 (6 bases each). Germline CDR1 SGDLS, CDR2 YYNGEE. This CDR3 region has 16 residues. The V gene lost 4 bases and the J gene lost 4 bases, with 20 bases spanning the gap. The CDR3 here is CASSPGGGGGSETQYF. DNA of the CDR3: TGTGCCAGCAGCCCAGGTGGCGGAGGGGGTTCAGAGACCCAGTACTTC.

This clonotype was picked up many times. V usage is TRBV7-8 and J usage is TRBJ1-2; a weak D match, TRBD1 (5 bases). The CDR3 consists of 14 residues. V lost 0 bases and J 7 bases, leaving 12 bases between the germline ends. Germline CDR1 reads SGHVS; CDR2 reads FQNEAQ. Here the CDR3 DNA reads TGTGCCAGCAGCTTAGCGCGCTTTGGGGGTGGCTACACCTTC. It translates to CASSLARFGGGYTF. Full variable domain (rest looked up from reference TRBV7-8 and TRBJ1-2): GAGVSQSPRYKVAKRGQDVALRCDPISGHVSLFWYQQALGQGPEFLTYFQNEAQLDKSGLPSDRFFAERPEGSVSTLKIQRTQQEDSAVYLCASSLARFGGGYTFGSGTRLTVV.

This clonotype showed up just once. The gene calls are TRBV12-3 or TRBV12-4 and TRBJ2-1, with D possibly matching TRBD2 (6 bases). This CDR3 is 15 amino acids long. V gave up 1 base and J gave up 6 bases, with 13 bases separating them. CDR3 region: CASSLGLALGNEQFF. The CDR3 nucleotides read TGTGCCAGCAGTTTAGGGCTAGCGTTGGGCAATGAGCAGTTCTTC.

This clonotype has ten or more counts. The chain carries TRBV28 and TRBJ1-2; TRBD1 matches at 10 bases. Losses at the gene ends were 5 bases for V and 8 bases for J; bases not matched to a gene: 14. Germline V lookup: CDR1 MDHEN, CDR2 SYDVKM. The CDR3 length is 16 residues. The CDR3 DNA sequence: TGTGCCAGCAGTCTCCTACCCCGGGACAGGGGAGGGGGCTACACCTTC. As protein: CASSLLPRDRGGGYTF.